This record covers a single T cell receptor beta chain. What this receptor recognizes is not known. It has no much larger one-base neighbor in the sample; base qualities were not kept. Based on the germline V gene, the CDR1 and CDR2 sequences are MGHRA and YSYEKL. Trimmed from V: 4 bases; trimmed from J: 3 bases; junction bases lacking a gene match: 5. Reading from cysteine to phenylalanine, the CDR3 counts 14 amino acids. Of the read, only the CDR3 DNA is kept; its 42 bases are in frame from base 1. The data are from a study of shared clonotypes between healthy human individuals (TCRdb year 2020). For the study in its entirety: A few men and two women, aged 18 to 49 years, made up the cohort. For each donor, three plates each were used for CD4 naive and CD4 memory, two plates were used for CD8 naive, and one plate was used for CD8 memory. To estimate repertoire size and how much clonotypes are shared between individuals, the study performed deep sequencing of blood TCR repertoires from about five healthy adults. Different laboratories and diverse techniques were used to prepare libraries and sequence TCR repertoires, to increase sequencing depth and limit assay-specific biases. Between about 0.94 and 8.9 billion PBMCs per donor were obtained by leukapheresis.

Healthy HIV-negative adults with no recently reported acute infections or vaccinations were included as donors. All donors were Caucasian adults living in Nashville, Tennessee, USA. CD4+ T cells were enriched through magnetic negative selection, after which naive cells were positively selected on CD45RA and the remaining negative fraction served as the memory subset. Blood was obtained by leukapheresis, after which PBMCs were separated by Ficoll-Histopaque density gradient centrifugation and cryopreserved in liquid nitrogen vapor phase. Purity and quantity of every magnetically sorted T cell population were checked by analytical flow cytometry. Each sorted fraction had its genomic DNA isolated and then quantified by UV absorbance on a Nanodrop 2000c. Using the deep immunoSEQ assay, TCR CDR3 regions were amplified from genomic DNA by multiplex PCR. Genomic DNA extracted from each cell subset was distributed evenly over all wells of several immunoSEQ 96-well plates, and each plate served as one replicate. For sorted subsets, approximately 210 ng of genomic DNA, equivalent to roughly 30,000 T cell genomes, went into each replicate PCR. Purified libraries were quantified with a Qubit 3.0 fluorometer, sized on a Bioanalyzer 2100, and re-quantified with the KAPA Library Quantification kit. A separate single-read 150-cycle Illumina NextSeq 550 flow cell was used to sequence each immunoSEQ 96-well plate. The authors processed their data as follows. Because the immunoSEQ output held only junctional sequences and lacked quality scores, the filtering could not match the filtering applied to full-length reads. To assign V/J genes and CDR3, sequences were annotated against IMGT germline references using PyIR, a Python wrapper for IgBLAST v1.9. Any read was removed if the V/J assignment was weak (E-value above 1e-6), the CDR3 was missing, or the read contained stop codons, out-of-frame junctions, or ambiguous translated residues. V3J clonotypes were defined as sequences sharing the same inferred V gene, J gene, and CDR3 amino acid sequence. Percentage overlap between repertoires was calculated by dividing the number of shared unique clonotypes by the size of the smaller repertoire. Repertoire richness was assessed with RTK rarefaction, the Chao1 estimator, and Recon v2.1 estimates of unobserved clonotypes. Generation probabilities for all TCRbeta clonotypes obtained by the gDNA method from a handful of donors were computed using OLGA. TCRdb's version of the immuneACCESS table is confined to in-frame rearrangements and falls short of the full clone set. An unresolved V gene accounts for under half of the shortfall where checked; the remainder is of unknown origin. V and J calls and clone size are as listed in that table; D and trimming were resolved from the DNA. This sample lists 2.3 million or so clones; approximately 93% were detected once. Of the sample, 0.3% to 0.4% falls within the top ten clones.

On the study overall, not on this receptor specifically: Pairwise subsampling indicated that sequencing depth was expected to affect the degree of clonotype sharing among donors. Rarefaction of sorted-subset datasets indicated incomplete sequencing despite the large sequencing depth. Because the study included a small number of donors, the genetic and exposure-history diversity represented was limited. Clonotypes shared by all four sorted-subset donors showed higher generation probabilities than non-shared clonotypes. Sampling was restricted to blood, and TCR repertoires in tissues likely differ from the TCR repertoires found in blood. Larger estimated clonotype richness was generally found for naive subsets than for memory subsets. Approximately 5% of naive CD4, 3.5% of naive CD8, 2.3% of memory CD4, and around 0.42% of memory CD8 clonotypes were shared across a few donors.

This TCR was sampled from a man between 18 and 35 years old in good health. Some clones in this sample may be carry-over from other donors' samples. The chain was built from TRBV4-1 and TRBJ2-7, and 8 junctional nucleotides match TRBD1. Source material: naive CD4+ T cells from PBMCs. This sample's cell subset or site label indicates: CD45RA+ positively selected. The DNA is as follows: TGCGCCAGCAGCCTTGGACAGGGTGACTACGAGCAGTACTTC. It encodes CASSLGQGDYEQYF.